This T cell receptor beta chain was sequenced for a study of T cells in narcolepsy. Study-wide context: Enrolled donors included narcolepsy type 1 or type 2 patients and healthy controls.

Study-level points and caveats: Autoreactive HCRT-specific and TRIB2-specific clonotypes were marked in same-patient CSF-versus-blood CD4+ comparisons. Autoreactive clone sequences were missing from some blood memory CD4+ repertoires.

Profiling relied on immunoSEQ multiplex PCR, and the TCRdb table lists in-frame clones only, not all of them. The sample contains around 35,000 clones, 75% to 90% of which appear only once. Details on this clone: The antigen is not known.

The CDR3 spans 16 residues. Germline V gene data show CDR1 as SGHDT and CDR2 as YYEEEE. V shed 4 bases, J shed 4 bases, and the junction held 9 bases outside the gene matches. The V call is TRBV5-6, the J call TRBJ2-3; 10 bases are shared with TRBD2. The sample taken for sequencing was memory (CD45RA-) CD4+ T cells from blood. This clonotype was sampled from a human donor in good health. DNA for the CDR3: TGTGCCAGCAGCGTATATCCAGCGGGAGGGCCAGATACGCAGTATTTT. It encodes CASSVYPAGGPDTQYF.